A selection of T cell receptor beta chains follows, all from one sample in a study of blood T cell repertoires in COVID-19. Data came from immunoSEQ multiplex PCR; TCRdb stores just in-frame clones and leaves some out. The table has around 170,000 clones, about 80% seen once. The specimen sequenced was peripheral blood. The receptors derive from a man under 40 with active or convalescent COVID-19. CDR3s include the opening cysteine and the closing phenylalanine or tryptophan. The D gene is left open where the match is weak. Not all rows give a size; the values are once, few, many and, for expanded clones, a class.

>TRBV6-2/TRBV6-3|TRBD1|-|TRBJ1-5
TGTGCCAGCAGTCACAGGGGGTCAAATCAGCCCCAGCATTTT
CASSHRGSNQPQHF
>TRBV4-1|TRBD2|-|TRBJ2-7
TGCGCCAGCAGCCAAGAAACTAGCGGGAGCTCCTACGAGCAGTACTTC
CASSQETSGSSYEQYF
>TRBV29-1|-|-|TRBJ2-3
TGCAGCGTTGCGGAAGGGGCAGGGCGGCAGTATTTT
CSVAEGAGRQYF
>TRBV5-4|-|-|TRBJ2-1
TGTGCCAGCAGCTTGGATTCTAGGCACAATGAGCAGTTCTTC
CASSLDSRHNEQFF
>TRBV10-2|-|once|TRBJ1-2
TGCGCCAGCAGTGAGAACAGGCCCTTAGGGGGCTACACCTTC
CASSENRPLGGYTF
>TRBV10-3|TRBD1|-|TRBJ1-2
TGTGCCATCAGTGAGTCCCGGACAGGGGGAGATGGCTACACCTTC
CAISESRTGGDGYTF
>TRBV21-1|-|few|TRBJ1-2
TGTGCCAGCAGCCCCCCTTTCGCAGGTTCCTCTGGGGGCGGTGGCTACACCTTC
CASSPPFAGSSGGGGYTF
>TRBV11-3|TRBD2|-|TRBJ2-1
TGTGCCAGCAGCCTACGGACTAGCGTGGCCTACAATGAGCAGTTCTTC
CASSLRTSVAYNEQFF
>TRBV5-1|-|-|TRBJ1-5
TGCGCCAGCAGCTCCGGGGGGCGACAGCCCCAGCATTTT
CASSSGGRQPQHF
>TRBV7-8|TRBD1|-|TRBJ2-2
TGTGCCAGCAGCTGGGGGACAGTGAACACCGGGGAGCTGTTTTTT
CASSWGTVNTGELFF
>TRBV30|TRBD1|-|TRBJ1-2
TGTGCCTGGACCGCCCAGACAGGGGTGGGGGGCTACACCTTC
CAWTAQTGVGGYTF
>TRBV4-2|TRBD2|few|TRBJ2-1
TGTGCCAGCAGCCATCCCGCCGGGACTAGCGGGGGACCTTACAATGAGCAGTTCTTC
CASSHPAGTSGGPYNEQFF
>TRBV7-2|TRBD1|-|TRBJ2-5
TGTGCCAGCAGCTTAGGACAGGGTTTTGAGACCCAGTACTTC
CASSLGQGFETQYF
>TRBV9|TRBD1|-|TRBJ1-1
TGTGCCAGCAGCGTAGCGGACAGGCTGCCCTTGAACACTGAAGCTTTCTTT
CASSVADRLPLNTEAFF
>TRBV4-1|TRBD2|-|TRBJ2-3
TGCGCCAGCATCTCAGTTAGCGGGAGGGCCGGGGCAGATACGCAGTATTTT
CASISVSGRAGADTQYF
>TRBV11-3|TRBD1|once|TRBJ1-6
TGTGCCAGCAGCCTTGCCGCGAGGGGGCCGGGGGATTCACCCCTCCACTTT
CASSLAARGPGDSPLHF
>TRBV7-9|TRBD1|-|TRBJ2-3
TGTGCCAGCAGCTTAGCGGACAGGGGCACAGATACGCAGTATTTT
CASSLADRGTDTQYF
>TRBV28|-|-|TRBJ1-1
TGTGCCAGCAAGCCCCAGTCGGGAACTGAAGCTTTCTTT
CASKPQSGTEAFF
>TRBV29-1|TRBD1|-|TRBJ2-5
TGCAGCGTCACGACAGGGGCAGGCGAGACCCAGTACTTC
CSVTTGAGETQYF
>TRBV11-3|-|-|TRBJ2-5
TGTGCCAGCAGCCCGGGAGTAGGTTTCCAAGAGACCCAGTACTTC
CASSPGVGFQETQYF
>TRBV6-5|-|-|TRBJ2-3
TGTGCCAGCAGTTCCGGCGGGGACACAGATACGCAGTATTTT
CASSSGGDTDTQYF
>TRBV14|-|once|TRBJ1-4
TGTGCCAGCAGCCAACCTGCCGGGCGGGGTGAAAAACTGTTTTTT
CASSQPAGRGEKLFF
>TRBV24-1|-|-|TRBJ1-2
TGTGCCACCAGTGATTTCACAGGGTATGGCTACACCTTC
CATSDFTGYGYTF
>TRBV15|TRBD2|once|TRBJ2-3
TGTGCCACCAGCAGGAGCGGGAGCGCAGATACGCAGTATTTT
CATSRSGSADTQYF
>TRBV5-4|-|-|TRBJ2-3
TGTGCCAGCAGCACTGAACAGGCTGGAGTGAATACGCAGTATTTT
CASSTEQAGVNTQYF
>TRBV19|-|-|TRBJ2-5
TGTGCCACCTGGGACACTATCCAAGAGACCCAGTACTTC
CATWDTIQETQYF
>TRBV2|TRBD1|-|TRBJ1-5
TGTGCCAGCAGGAACGACAGGGGGAAAGGTCAGCCCCAGCATTTT
CASRNDRGKGQPQHF
>TRBV28|TRBD1|-|TRBJ1-2
TGTGCCAGCAGCCCCGGACAGGGTGACTATGGCTACACCTTC
CASSPGQGDYGYTF
>TRBV9|TRBD1|-|TRBJ2-7
TGTGCCAGCAGCTTCCCCGGGACAGGCTCCTACGAGCAGTACTTC
CASSFPGTGSYEQYF
>TRBV6-4|-|-|TRBJ2-3
TGTGCCAGCAGTAAAGGAGGGGGCACAGATACGCAGTATTTT
CASSKGGGTDTQYF
>TRBV18|TRBD1|-|TRBJ2-7
TGTGCCAGCTCACACACCGGGACAGGGTTCACCTACGAGCAGTACTTC
CASSHTGTGFTYEQYF
>TRBV30|-|-|TRBJ1-1
TGTGCCTGGTCCGGGACACTGAACACTGAAGCTTTCTTT
CAWSGTLNTEAFF
>TRBV7-3|-|-|TRBJ2-6
TGTGCCAGTATCCGACAGCCTGGGGCCAACGTCCTGACTTTC
CASIRQPGANVLTF
>TRBV18|-|-|TRBJ1-6
TGTGCCAGCTCATCAGATTTTAATTCACCCCTCCACTTT
CASSSDFNSPLHF
>TRBV15|TRBD1|-|TRBJ2-7
TGTGCCACCAGCAGGACAGGGTTCGGATACGAGCAGTACTTC
CATSRTGFGYEQYF
>TRBV4-1|TRBD1|-|TRBJ1-1
TGCGCCAGCAGCCAGGACAGGGACACTGAAGCTTTCTTT
CASSQDRDTEAFF
>TRBV6-5|TRBD1|few|TRBJ1-6
TGTGCCACCGGACAGGGAGGGAATTCACCCCTCCACTTT
CATGQGGNSPLHF
>TRBV28|TRBD1|once|TRBJ1-3
TGTGCCAGCTGTAAGGGGGCCGACTCTGGAAACACCATATATTTT
CASCKGADSGNTIYF
>TRBV7-2|TRBD1|-|TRBJ2-7
TGTGCCAGCAGCTTAAGGGGACAGATGTCCTACGAGCAGTACTTC
CASSLRGQMSYEQYF
>TRBV9|-|-|TRBJ2-5
TGTGCCAGCAGCGATTTGGGGGCCGGGGAGACCCAGTACTTC
CASSDLGAGETQYF
>TRBV3-1/TRBV3-2|TRBD2|-|TRBJ2-4
TGTGCCAGCAGCCCCCGTTTATTAGCGGGGGGGGAAGTAGCCAAAAACATTCAGTACTTC
CASSPRLLAGGEVAKNIQYF
>TRBV7-6|-|-|TRBJ2-5
TGTGCCAGCACTTCGACTTGGCGGGGTGGGGAGACCCAGTACTTC
CASTSTWRGGETQYF
>TRBV4-2|TRBD1|-|TRBJ1-4
TGTGCCAGCAGCCAAGATCCGGGACAGGGTAATGAAAAACTGTTTTTT
CASSQDPGQGNEKLFF
>TRBV30|-|-|TRBJ2-7
TGTGCCTGGAGTGTATCCAGCTACGAGCAGTACTTC
CAWSVSSYEQYF
>TRBV9|TRBD1|-|TRBJ2-5
TGTGCCAGCAGCGTAGCTGTCAGGGGGGAGACCCAGTACTTC
CASSVAVRGETQYF
>TRBV6-5|-|-|TRBJ2-5
TGTGCCAGCAGTTTGGGGACTTACCAAGAGACCCAGTACTTC
CASSLGTYQETQYF
>TRBV7-2|-|-|TRBJ2-7
TGTGCCAGCAGCCTTAGGGGGGGCGAGCAGTACTTC
CASSLRGGEQYF
>TRBV27|TRBD2|-|TRBJ2-1
TGTGCCAGCAGTTTAGCGGGAGGGGCCTACAATGAGCAGTTCTTC
CASSLAGGAYNEQFF
>TRBV30|TRBD2|-|TRBJ2-1
TGTGCCTGGAGTGGAGAATCTAGCGGGAGATTCGATGAGCAGTTCTTC
CAWSGESSGRFDEQFF
>TRBV4-2|-|-|TRBJ1-5
TGTGCCAGCAGCCCCGAGAGCAATCAGCCCCAGCATTTT
CASSPESNQPQHF
>TRBV3-1/TRBV3-2|TRBD1|many|TRBJ1-1
TGTGCCAGCAGCCTTGGACAGGTGAACACTGAAGCTTTCTTT
CASSLGQVNTEAFF
>TRBV30|TRBD2|-|TRBJ2-1
TGTGCCTGGAGTCTCCTAGCGGGGTACAATGAGCAGTTCTTC
CAWSLLAGYNEQFF
>TRBV9|-|-|TRBJ2-1
TGTGCCAGCAGCGTAGATCCAGGGAACAATGAGCAGTTCTTC
CASSVDPGNNEQFF
>TRBV16|-|-|TRBJ2-4
TGTGCCAGCAGCCAAGCCCAAGCAAACATTCAGTACTTC
CASSQAQANIQYF
>TRBV3-1/TRBV3-2|-|-|TRBJ1-4
TGTGCCAGCAGCCAAGCCCGCTTAGGGGGTGTCGGGGAGGAAAAACTGTTTTTT
CASSQARLGGVGEEKLFF
>TRBV2|TRBD2|-|TRBJ2-3
TGTGCCAGCAGCTGGACTAGCGGGAGTTCAGATACGCAGTATTTT
CASSWTSGSSDTQYF
>TRBV19|TRBD2|-|TRBJ2-1
TGTGCCAGTAGTATAGTAGGAGCGGGAGGACGCTCCTACAATGAGCAGTTCTTC
CASSIVGAGGRSYNEQFF